The sequence of this T cell receptor (beta chain) was determined in a study of cytomegalovirus exposure and HLA in healthy donors. Study-level background: The roughly 120 validation repertoires used the same platform as the roughly 720 first-cohort repertoires (as reported by a later analysis). Findings of the study overall: Cytomegalovirus association was assigned to about 150 TCR beta chains. According to a subsequent analysis, TCR clusters from the first cohort were inclined to appear together in the 110 or so validation repertoires. The classifier reportedly diagnosed cytomegalovirus status with high sensitivity and specificity.

Profiling relied on immunoSEQ multiplex PCR, and the TCRdb table lists in-frame clones only, not all of them. The sample shows roughly 240,000 clones, approximately 87% of them seen only once. CDR1 is MDHEN, CDR2 SYDVKM, per germline. CDR3 length equals 14 residues. Trimming cost V 8 bases and J 6 bases; bases outside gene matches: 12. Comments on this clone: Antigen specificity is unknown.

The specimen was PBMCs. The sequence derives from a man younger than 30 in good health and CMV-seronegative. The V call is TRBV28, the J call TRBJ1-2; 7 bases are shared with TRBD1. CDR3 sequence: CASEGADGRNGYTF. The CDR3 nucleotides are TGTGCCAGCGAGGGGGCTGATGGAAGGAATGGCTACACCTTC.